Listed here are 25 T cell receptor beta chains from one sample, sequenced in a study of tissue T cells after allogeneic stem cell transplantation. This table comes from immunoSEQ multiplex PCR, and its TCRdb copy is limited to in-frame clones, with some not included. The sample has some 48,000 clones; around 73% are singletons. The specimen sequenced was sorted cells pooled from one or two spleens. Source of these receptors: a pool of C57BL/6 mice in good health.

This clone was detected only a few times. The gene names given are mouse names. CDR3 protein: CASSIGDRGYEQYF. The CDR3 DNA, read in part, is TGTGCCAGCAGTATAGGGGACAGGGGTTATGAACAGTAC. J is TRBJ2-7 and V is TRBV19; 10 nucleotides agree with TRBD1. The CDR3 is cut off 1 residue early in the read; its end comes from the germline J gene. V lost 0 bases to trimming and J lost 4 bases; unmatched junction nucleotides: 1. The CDR3 is 14 amino acids. The V gene's germline CDR1 is FNHDT and CDR2 SITEND (reference sequence).

Points on this clone: The germline and genes are mouse ones. The read comes to an end 1 residue before the CDR3 does, leaving the germline J gene to fill in the end. The rearrangement joins TRBV13-2 to TRBJ2-4; D perhaps matches TRBD1 (6 bases). The ends were cut back, 0 bases at V and 7 bases at J, with 9 bases in the middle. The CDR3 runs to 13 residues. CDR1 NNHNN and CDR2 SYGAGS come from the germline V gene (reference sequence). The CDR3 region is CASGDAQGHTLYF. The CDR3 bases that were read are TGTGCCAGCGGTGATGCACAGGGACACACCTTGTAC.

A note on this clone: Gene names and germline match the mouse. The read terminates 1 residue before the CDR3 end, so the remaining end is supplied by the germline J gene. V is TRBV31 and J is TRBJ2-3; either TRBD1 or TRBD2 may fit D (6 bases each). The CDR3 has 15 amino acids. Germline V gives CDR1 GKSSPN, CDR2 SITVG. With 0 bases removed from V and 0 bases from J, the gap between germline ends came to 10 bases. The CDR3 bases that were read are TGTGCCTGGAGTCTGGGGGCCCCTAGTGCAGAAACGCTGTAT. Encoded protein: CAWSLGAPSAETLY. The full CDR3 reads CAWSLGAPSAETLYF.

This clone came up a few times. Gene names denote mouse genes. The read stops 1 residue short of the end of the CDR3; the missing end is completed from the germline J gene. The genes are TRBV17 and TRBJ2-7, with unresolved D. The V and J ends lost 3 bases and 0 bases respectively, with 6 bases between them. This CDR3 has 13 amino acids. Per the germline V gene, CDR1 is MNHDT and CDR2 is YYDKIL. The CDR3 region is CASSSGSSYEQYF. CDR3 DNA (partial): TGTGCTAGCAGTAGTGGTAGCTCCTATGAACAGTAC.

This clone was observed a single time. The listed genes are named as in mouse. The CDR3 is cut off 1 residue early in the read; its end comes from the germline J gene. The chain is built from TRBV19 and TRBJ1-6; 7 bases align to TRBD1. TRBJ1-6 qualifies as an ORF whose function is uncertain. The V gene's germline CDR1 is FNHDT and CDR2 SITEND (reference sequence). After removal of 3 bases from V and 3 bases from J, the junction contained 0 bases not matched to a gene. This CDR3 has 14 residues. CDR3 DNA (partial): TGTGCCAGCAGTAGACAGGGCTATAATTCGCCCCTCTAC. This sequence encodes CASSRQGYNSPLY. The complete CDR3 reads CASSRQGYNSPLYF.

Turning to this clone: Genes here carry mouse names. The read falls 1 residue short of the CDR3 end, and the missing part is taken from the germline J gene. The gene calls are TRBV3 and TRBJ2-1; D remains ambiguous. Germline-derived CDR1 and CDR2 are SNHLY and FYNGKV (reference sequence). V shed 2 bases and J shed 7 bases, with 9 bases lying between them. The CDR3 is made up of 13 amino acids. CDR3 residues: CASSLIGVAEQFF. The CDR3 DNA, read in part, is TGTGCCAGCAGCTTAATCGGGGTAGCTGAGCAGTTC.

This clone appeared a few times. The genes and germline here are from mouse. The observed sequence ends 1 residue before the CDR3 terminus, with the missing tail filled in from the germline J gene. The chain is built from TRBV13-2 and TRBJ2-7; D is possibly TRBD1 or TRBD2 (5 bases each). The CDR3 consists of 10 residues. CDR1 is NNHNN, CDR2 SYGAGS, per germline (reference sequence). V was pared by 5 bases and J by 7 bases, with 7 bases between. This chain's CDR3 is CASGGEEQYF. Partial CDR3 DNA: TGTGCCAGCGGGGGGGAGGAACAGTAC.

Turning to this clone: Each gene name is a mouse one. Sequencing ends 1 residue short of the CDR3 end; the germline J gene provides the rest. This rearrangement joins TRBV13-2 to TRBJ2-3; possibly TRBD1 for D (6 bases). Germline values: CDR1 NNHNN, CDR2 SYGAGS (reference sequence). The CDR3 consists of 14 residues. Trimming shortened V by 1 base and J by 1 base, and 7 bases separated the two germline ends. CDR3 bases read: TGTGCCAGCGGTGATAACAGGGGTGCAGAAACGCTGTAT. Residues: CASGDNRGAETLY. The CDR3 in its entirety is CASGDNRGAETLYF.

Points on this clone: Germline and genes: mouse. The CDR3 goes on 1 residue after the read ends, and that part is filled in from the germline J gene. The J gene is TRBJ1-4, the V gene TRBV2, with D tentatively TRBD1 (6 bases). The CDR3 extends over 15 amino acids. The germline CDR1 and CDR2 sequences are LGHNA and YSYQKL. V gave up 5 bases and J gave up 4 bases, with 14 bases separating them. The covered CDR3 bases are TGTGCCAGCAGCTCCGGGACAAAAAACAACGAAAGATTATTT. Its protein product is CASSSGTKNNERLF. The whole CDR3 protein reads CASSSGTKNNERLFF.

A single count supports this clone. Gene names refer to mouse genes. The CDR3 goes on 1 residue after the read ends, and that part is filled in from the germline J gene. The chain has TRBV15 and TRBJ2-7; possible D gene TRBD1, 5 bases. The CDR3 runs to 14 residues. The V end was cut by 3 bases, the J end by 7 bases, with 16 bases between. The germline CDR1 and CDR2 sequences are SGHND and FRSKSL. The CDR3 DNA, read in part, is TGTGCCAGCAGTTTCTCGGACCCCGAGGGGGAACAGTAC. Its protein product is CASSFSDPEGEQY. The whole CDR3 reads CASSFSDPEGEQYF.

A remark on this clone: Mouse names are used for the genes. The CDR3 end falls 1 residue outside the read, so it is completed with the germline J gene. This rearrangement joins TRBV15 to TRBJ2-7; 11 nucleotides match TRBD2. CDR1 and CDR2 (germline): SGHND, FRSKSL. CDR3 length: 13 amino acids. The ends lost 6 bases at V and 7 bases at J; junction bases unmatched: 5. Incomplete CDR3 DNA: TGTGCCAGCAGGATACTGGGGGGGCTGGAACAGTAC. It yields the protein CASRILGGLEQY. The full CDR3 sequence reads CASRILGGLEQYF. The complete variable domain, with remaining parts taken from reference TRBV15 and TRBJ2-7, reads DAGVTQTPRHEVAEKGQTIILKCEPVSGHNDLFWYRQTKIQGLELLSYFRSKSLMEDGGAFKDRFKAEMLNSSFSTLKIQPTEPKDSAVYLCASRILGGLEQYFGPGTRLTVL.

This clone has only a few counts. Mouse gene names apply. From the germline J gene comes the end of the CDR3, since the read stops 1 residue before it. The J gene is TRBJ2-7, the V gene TRBV24; 10 positions agree with TRBD1. This CDR3 spans 14 amino acids. Losses at the gene ends were 4 bases for V and 6 bases for J; bases not matched to a gene: 6. From germline, CDR1 is KGHTA and CDR2 FRNEEI. CDR3 bases read: TGTGCCAGCAGTCCTCCGGGACAGGGGTGTGAACAGTAC. It yields the protein CASSPPGQGCEQY. The whole CDR3 is CASSPPGQGCEQYF.

On this clone itself: Gene and germline names: mouse. The CDR3 loop is CASGGRGGNQAPLF. The covered CDR3 bases are TGTGCCAGCGGTGGCAGGGGTGGGAACCAGGCTCCGCTT. V usage is TRBV13-2 and J usage is TRBJ1-5; perhaps TRBD1 as D (6 bases). Read sequence stops 1 residue before the CDR3 end, and the germline J gene provides the missing end. Germline CDR1 and CDR2: NNHNN and SYGAGS (reference sequence). Trimming took off 3 bases at V and 4 bases at J, with 11 bases between the two ends. The CDR3 length is 14 residues.

This clone was recorded only once. Mouse germline and gene names are used. The DNA ends 1 residue before the CDR3 does, and the rest of the CDR3 is filled in from the germline J gene. V gene TRBV3 combines with J gene TRBJ2-3, with 10 bases aligning to TRBD2. Germline trimming cut 5 bases from V and 3 bases from J; bases unmatched to any gene: 5. This CDR3 has 15 amino acids. Germline-derived CDR1 and CDR2 are SNHLY and FYNGKV (reference sequence). The part of the CDR3 DNA that was read is TGTGCCAGCAGCCCTCTGGGGGGGCGCGCAGAAACGCTGTAT. It is translated as CASSPLGGRAETLY. The whole CDR3 reads CASSPLGGRAETLYF. The full variable domain, its missing parts supplied by reference TRBV3 and TRBJ2-3, is GPKVLQIPSHQIIDMGQMVTLNCDPVSNHLYFYWYKQILGQQMEFLVNFYNGKVMEKSKLFKDQFSVERPDGSYFTLKIQPTALEDSAVYFCASSPLGGRAETLYFGSGTRLTVL.

As concerns this clone: The genes and germline here are from mouse. The read stops 1 residue short of the end of the CDR3; the missing end is completed from the germline J gene. This chain uses TRBV16 with TRBJ1-1, with D perhaps matching TRBD1 (6 bases). The CDR3 has 14 residues. Germline CDR1 and CDR2: SGHSA and FRNQAP. The V end was cut by 1 base, the J end by 3 bases, with 9 bases between. CDR3 amino acids: CASSLGGADTEVFF. The part of the CDR3 DNA that was read is TGTGCAAGCAGCTTAGGGGGGGCGGACACAGAAGTCTTC.

Points on this clone: Mouse gene names apply. The read terminates 1 residue before the CDR3 end, so the remaining end is supplied by the germline J gene. Other DNA sequences in the sample encode the same CDR3. The chain carries TRBV19 and TRBJ2-2; a weak D match, TRBD1 (6 bases). Deletions cut 0 bases from V and 3 bases from J, with 9 bases between. Germline CDR1 is FNHDT and CDR2 is SITEND (reference sequence). The CDR3 runs 15 residues. The CDR3 DNA, read in part, is TGTGCCAGCAGTATAGGAGCAGGGGACACCGGGCAGCTCTAC. As protein: CASSIGAGDTGQLY. The whole CDR3 protein reads CASSIGAGDTGQLYF. Complete variable domain (other parts from reference TRBV19 and TRBJ2-2): GGIITQTPKFLIGQEGQKLTLKCQQNFNHDTMYWYRQDSGKGLRLIYYSITENDLQKGDLSEGYDASREKKSSFSLTVTSAQKNEMAVFLCASSIGAGDTGQLYFGEGSKLTVL.

A note on this clone: Genes here carry mouse names. The read stops 1 residue short of the end of the CDR3; the missing end is completed from the germline J gene. Other DNA sequences in the same sample also yield this CDR3. V gene TRBV26 combines with J gene TRBJ2-3; D unresolved. The V end lost 3 bases, the J end lost 0 bases, and 7 bases lay between the germline ends. Germline V lookup: CDR1 KGHPV, CDR2 FQNQEV (reference sequence). The CDR3 contains 14 residues. The DNA read from the CDR3 is TGTGCCAGCAGTCTAGGGTCTAGTGCAGAAACGCTGTAT. Translated, it gives CASSLGSSAETLY. From start to end, the CDR3 is CASSLGSSAETLYF.

For this clone: All gene names here are mouse names. The read stops 1 residue short of the end of the CDR3; the missing end is completed from the germline J gene. This rearrangement joins TRBV26 to TRBJ2-5; TRBD1 aligns across 9 bases. CDR1 and CDR2 from the germline V gene are KGHPV and FQNQEV (reference sequence). This CDR3 spans 14 amino acids. The J segment lost 5 bases and the V segment lost 3 bases, leaving 3 bases of the junction unmatched. The sequenced CDR3 bases are TGTGCCAGCAGTCTAAGGGGACAGGGAGACACCCAGTAC. The encoded protein is CASSLRGQGDTQY. From start to end, the CDR3 is CASSLRGQGDTQYF.

This clone has a handful of counts. Genes and germline come from the mouse. The CDR3 extends 1 residue past the end of the read, so its final part is completed from the germline J gene. This chain links TRBV12-2 with TRBJ1-4, with 9 bases that match TRBD1. CDR1 is SGHLS, CDR2 HYDKME, per germline. The CDR3 extends over 14 amino acids. V shed 3 bases and J 5 bases; nucleotides not matched to a gene: 3. The part of the CDR3 DNA that was read is TGTGCCAGCTCTTCGGGACAGGGAAACGAAAGATTATTT. It specifies CASSSGQGNERLF. The CDR3, in full, reads CASSSGQGNERLFF.

Comments on this clone: Germline and genes here are mouse. Sequencing ends 1 residue short of the CDR3 end; the germline J gene provides the rest. V gene TRBV1 combines with J gene TRBJ2-4; 9 nucleotides match TRBD2. V trimming: 0 bases; J trimming: 0 bases; junction bases outside the gene matches: 4. Germline CDR1 reads NSQYPW; CDR2 reads LRSPGD (reference sequence). There are 17 residues in the CDR3. The CDR3 here is CTCSAEGLGSSQNTLYF. Incomplete CDR3 DNA: TGCACCTGCAGTGCAGAAGGACTGGGGTCTAGTCAAAACACCTTGTAC.

This clone has just a few counts. Gene names are the mouse ones. The CDR3 end is not reached by the read, which stops 1 residue before it; the germline J gene fills it in. The rearrangement uses TRBV31 and TRBJ1-5; D remains unclear. Germline CDR1 and CDR2: GKSSPN and SITVG. V gave up 0 bases and J gave up 7 bases, with 7 bases separating them. The CDR3 contains 12 residues. Incomplete CDR3 DNA: TGTGCCTGGAGTCTAGTCAGACAGGCTCCGCTT. It is translated as CAWSLVRQAPL. From start to end, the CDR3 is CAWSLVRQAPLF. Using reference TRBV31 and TRBJ1-5 for the parts outside the CDR3, the full variable domain is AQTIHQWPVAEIKAVGSPLSLGCTIKGKSSPNLYWYWQATGGTLQQLFYSITVGQVESVVQLNLSASRPKDDQFILSTEKLLLSHSGFYLCAWSLVRQAPLFGEGTRLSVL.

About this clone: Gene names and germline match the mouse. Coverage ceases 1 residue before the CDR3 finishes, and the germline J gene fills in the end. J is TRBJ2-1 and V is TRBV31; D is perhaps TRBD2 (5 bases). V shed 4 bases and J shed 1 base, with 8 bases lying between them. Germline CDR1 reads GKSSPN; CDR2 reads SITVG. CDR3 length equals 13 residues. The chain's CDR3 is CAWKAGNYAEQFF. The CDR3 DNA, read in part, is TGTGCCTGGAAGGCTGGGAACTATGCTGAGCAGTTC. Full variable domain (rest looked up from reference TRBV31 and TRBJ2-1): AQTIHQWPVAEIKAVGSPLSLGCTIKGKSSPNLYWYWQATGGTLQQLFYSITVGQVESVVQLNLSASRPKDDQFILSTEKLLLSHSGFYLCAWKAGNYAEQFFGPGTRLTVL.

With regard to this clone: Germline and genes here are mouse. The read ends 1 residue before the CDR3 terminus; that terminus is restored from the germline J gene. The rearrangement joins TRBV19 to TRBJ2-1; TRBD1 matches at 8 bases. This CDR3 is built from 15 residues. Germline V gene data show CDR1 as FNHDT and CDR2 as SITEND (reference sequence). The V and J ends lost 4 bases and 0 bases, in that order; junction bases with no gene match: 3. The CDR3 region is CASSRQGNNYAEQFF. The covered CDR3 bases are TGTGCCAGCAGTCGACAGGGGAATAACTATGCTGAGCAGTTC.

In regard to this clone: Gene names denote mouse genes. The read falls 1 residue short of the CDR3 end, and the missing part is taken from the germline J gene. V usage is TRBV19 and J usage is TRBJ2-1; D perhaps matches TRBD2 (7 bases). The CDR3 totals 14 residues. V dropped 2 bases and J dropped 5 bases, with 11 bases sitting between them. In germline, CDR1 is FNHDT, CDR2 SITEND (reference sequence). The sequenced part of the CDR3 DNA is TGTGCCAGCAGTATTGGGGGGCGCGATGCTGAGCAGTTC. This codes for CASSIGGRDAEQF. The full CDR3 is CASSIGGRDAEQFF.

About this clone: Each gene name is a mouse one. The read terminates 1 residue ahead of where the CDR3 ends, so the germline J gene completes it. This chain joins TRBV20 and TRBJ1-1, with D possibly being TRBD1 (6 bases). This CDR3 has 14 residues. CDR1 is GFQATS and CDR2 is STVNSAI in the germline V gene. Deletions cut 4 bases from V and 4 bases from J, with 16 bases between. CDR3: CGAKTGGAGTEVFF. Incomplete CDR3 DNA: TGTGGTGCTAAAACCGGGGGCGCGGGCACAGAAGTCTTC. Drawing the rest from reference TRBV20 and TRBJ1-1, the complete variable domain is GALVYQYPRRTICKSGTSMRMECQAVGFQATSVAWYRQSPQKTFELIALSTVNSAIKYEQNFTQEKFPISHPNLSFSSMTVLNAYLEDRGLYLCGAKTGGAGTEVFFGKGTRLTVV.